This TCR beta chain stems from a study of graft-versus-host responses after intestinal transplantation. As for the study in general: Tacrolimus plus steroids were given to all recipients for two to three years, preceded by anti-thymocyte globulin induction. Study conclusions and caveats: Early after transplant, HvG clones declined as circulating GvH clones peaked.

Worth noting for this clone: Its antigen is as yet unknown. At the DNA level, this CDR3 is encoded by other sequences in the same sample as well.

TCRdb keeps only in-frame clones here, not all; method: immunoSEQ multiplex PCR. The repertoire consists of about 86,000 clones, with 88% occurring once and the leading ten covering under 0.3%. CDR1 SGHNT and CDR2 YYREEE come from the germline V gene (reference sequence). The J segment lost 5 bases and the V segment lost 4 bases, leaving 6 bases of the junction unmatched. The CDR3 has 16 amino acids. The TCR comes from a human donor who was the organ donor for an intestinal transplant. Sequenced material: unstimulated CD4+ T cells sorted from spleen or lymph node cells, taken before transplant. The chain recombines TRBV5-4 with TRBJ2-3, with 14 nucleotides matching TRBD2. Here the CDR3 DNA reads TGTGCCAGCAGCCGGACTAGCGGGGGGCGGGGAGATACGCAGTATTTT. It translates to CASSRTSGGRGDTQYF.